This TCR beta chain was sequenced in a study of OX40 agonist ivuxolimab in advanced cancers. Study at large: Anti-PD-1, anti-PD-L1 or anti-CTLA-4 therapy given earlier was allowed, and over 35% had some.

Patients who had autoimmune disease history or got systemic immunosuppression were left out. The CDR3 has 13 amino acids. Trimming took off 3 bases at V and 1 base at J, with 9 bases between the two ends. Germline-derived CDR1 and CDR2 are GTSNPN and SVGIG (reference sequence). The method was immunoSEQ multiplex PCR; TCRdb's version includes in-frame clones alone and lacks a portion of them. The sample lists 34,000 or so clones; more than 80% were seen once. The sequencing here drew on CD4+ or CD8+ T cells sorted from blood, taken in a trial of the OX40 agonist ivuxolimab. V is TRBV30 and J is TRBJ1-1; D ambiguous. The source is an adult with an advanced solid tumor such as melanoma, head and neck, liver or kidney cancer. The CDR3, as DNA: TGTGCCTGGAGCCTACTGGGGAACACTGAAGCTTTCTTT. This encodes CAWSLLGNTEAFF.